This T cell receptor beta chain was sequenced in a study of vaccination effects on CD4 cells after COVID-19. Regarding the study as a whole: Sampling in the study covered few convalescent patients and included no early post-infection timepoints.

The CDR3 consists of 13 residues. Germline CDR1 reads MNHEY; CDR2 reads SMNVEV (reference sequence). V was shortened by 2 bases and J by 2 bases, with 6 bases between the two germline ends. Concerning this clone: Its specificity is not known.

Only in-frame clones appear in the TCRdb table, and some are missing; sequencing was by immunoSEQ multiplex PCR. The repertoire holds about 81,000 clones, with around 77% as singletons. ViraFEST assay sequencing came after antigen-specific CD4+ T cells were expanded with viral peptide pools. CD4+ T cell isolation took place after approximately 11 days of culture. The cohort was immunized with two doses of either the BNT162b2 or mRNA-1273 vaccine. Half of the medium was exchanged for IL-2 medium on both days 3 and 7. This sample comprised CD4+ T cells from PBMCs cultured with HCoV-OC43 spike peptides, obtained after COVID-19 vaccination. Subset indicated: HCoV-OC43 spike overlapping peptide pool stimulation. This clonotype was sampled from a human donor who received a COVID-19 vaccine. The V call is TRBV27, the J call TRBJ1-2; unclear D gene. As DNA, the CDR3 is TGTGCCAGCAGTTTAGGCAGGAACTATGGCTACACCTTC. This translates into CASSLGRNYGYTF.